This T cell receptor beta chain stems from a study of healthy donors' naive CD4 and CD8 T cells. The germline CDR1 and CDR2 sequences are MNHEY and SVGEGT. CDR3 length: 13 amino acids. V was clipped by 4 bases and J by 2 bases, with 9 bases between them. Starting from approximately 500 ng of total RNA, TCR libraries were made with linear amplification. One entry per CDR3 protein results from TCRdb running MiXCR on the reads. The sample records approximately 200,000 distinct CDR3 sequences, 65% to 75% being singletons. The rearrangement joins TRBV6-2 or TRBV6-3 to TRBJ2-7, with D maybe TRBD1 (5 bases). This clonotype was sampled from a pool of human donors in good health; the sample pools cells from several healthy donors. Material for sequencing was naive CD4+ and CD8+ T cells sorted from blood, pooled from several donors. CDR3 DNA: TGTGCCAGCAGTTCAGGGCTGACCTACGAGCAGTACTTC. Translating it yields CASSSGLTYEQYF.